This T cell receptor (beta chain) was profiled in a study of T cells after yellow fever vaccination. Via MiXCR, TCRdb re-called the 5' RACE reads, giving one row per CDR3 protein. The top ten hold over 13% of the sample, which has 500,000 to 650,000 distinct CDR3 sequences, approximately 13% seen once. The germline V and J ends were trimmed by 4 bases and 1 base, with 14 bases remaining between them. Looked up from germline, CDR1 is LNHDA and CDR2 is SQIVND (reference sequence). The CDR3 consists of 15 residues. The source material was PBMCs, sampled on the day of the yellow fever booster vaccination. The J gene is TRBJ2-7, the V gene TRBV19; perhaps TRBD2 as D (6 bases). This TCR was recovered from a man aged 30-40 years who received the YFV17D yellow fever vaccine. The CDR3 sequence: CASSTRDWGSYEQYF. The DNA of the CDR3 is TGTGCCAGTAGTACCCGGGACTGGGGTTCCTACGAGCAGTACTTC.